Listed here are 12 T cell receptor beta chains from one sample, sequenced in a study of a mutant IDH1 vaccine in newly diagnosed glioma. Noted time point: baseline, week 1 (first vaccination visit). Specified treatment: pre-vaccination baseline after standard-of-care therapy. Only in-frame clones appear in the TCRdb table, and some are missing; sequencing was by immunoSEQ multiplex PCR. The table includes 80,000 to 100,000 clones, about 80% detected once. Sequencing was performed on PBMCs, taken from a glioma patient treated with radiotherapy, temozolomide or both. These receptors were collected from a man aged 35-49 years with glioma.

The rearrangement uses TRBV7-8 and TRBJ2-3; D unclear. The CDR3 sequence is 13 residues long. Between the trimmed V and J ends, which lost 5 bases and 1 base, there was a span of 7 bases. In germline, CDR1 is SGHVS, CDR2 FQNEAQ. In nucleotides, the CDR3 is TGTGCCAGCAGCAAACAAGGCACAGATACGCAGTATTTT. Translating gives CASSKQGTDTQYF.

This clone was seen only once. The CDR3 region has the DNA TGTGCCTGGAGTTTCACAGGGGGGGCAGATACGCAGTATTTT. Translating gives CAWSFTGGADTQYF. The chain links TRBV30 to TRBJ2-3, with a tentative D call TRBD1 (8 bases). Germline-derived CDR1 and CDR2 are GTSNPN and SVGIG (reference sequence). CDR3 length equals 14 residues. Trimming took off 2 bases at V and 4 bases at J, with 13 bases between the two ends. Full variable domain (outside the CDR3, taken from reference TRBV30 and TRBJ2-3): SQTIHQWPATLVQPVGSPLSLECTVEGTSNPNLYWYRQAAGRGLQLLFYSVGIGQISSEVPQNLSASRPQDRQFILSSKKLLLSDSGFYLCAWSFTGGADTQYFGPGTRLTVL.

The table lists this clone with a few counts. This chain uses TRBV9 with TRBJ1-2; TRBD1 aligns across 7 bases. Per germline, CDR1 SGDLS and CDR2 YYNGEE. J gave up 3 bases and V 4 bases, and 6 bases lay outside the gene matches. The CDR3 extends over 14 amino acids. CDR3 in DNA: TGTGCCAGCAGCCCTGCCGGGACAGACTATGGCTACACCTTC. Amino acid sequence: CASSPAGTDYGYTF.

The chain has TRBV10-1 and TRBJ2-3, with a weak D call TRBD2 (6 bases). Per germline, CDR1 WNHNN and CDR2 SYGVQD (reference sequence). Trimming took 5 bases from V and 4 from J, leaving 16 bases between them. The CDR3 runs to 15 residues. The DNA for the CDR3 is TGCGCCAGCAGTTCAGGACTAAGAGGCGCAGATACGCAGTATTTT. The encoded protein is CASSSGLRGADTQYF.

The DNA for the CDR3 is TGTGCCACCAGCAGATCAGGGTGGGAGACCCAGTACTTC. Its translation: CATSRSGWETQYF. The chain uses TRBV15 and TRBJ2-5; D is possibly TRBD1 (5 bases). V was trimmed by 2 bases and J by 5 bases, leaving 9 bases between them. Germline V CDR1 and CDR2: LNHNV, YYDKDF (reference sequence). This CDR3 spans 13 amino acids.

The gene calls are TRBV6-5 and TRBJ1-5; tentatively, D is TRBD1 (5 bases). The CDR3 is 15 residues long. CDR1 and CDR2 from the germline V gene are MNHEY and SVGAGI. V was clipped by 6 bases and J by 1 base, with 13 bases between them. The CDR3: CASSPLQGSNQPQHF. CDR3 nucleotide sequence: TGTGCCAGCAGCCCCTTGCAGGGAAGCAATCAGCCCCAGCATTTT.

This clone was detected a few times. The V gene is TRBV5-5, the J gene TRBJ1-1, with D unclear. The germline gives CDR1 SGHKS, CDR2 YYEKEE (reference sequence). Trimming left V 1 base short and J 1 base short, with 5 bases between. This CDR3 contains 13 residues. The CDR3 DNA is TGTGCCAGCAGCTTGTTCGGGAACACTGAAGCTTTCTTT. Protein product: CASSLFGNTEAFF. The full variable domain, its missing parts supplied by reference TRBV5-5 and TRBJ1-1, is DAGVTQSPTHLIKTRGQQVTLRCSPISGHKSVSWYQQVLGQGPQFIFQYYEKEERGRGNFPDRFSARQFPNYSSELNVNALLLGDSALYLCASSLFGNTEAFFGQGTRLTVV.

The CDR3 reads CASSQEGQGHGYTF. For the CDR3, the DNA is TGCGCCAGCAGCCAAGAGGGACAGGGCCATGGCTACACCTTC. J is TRBJ1-2 and V is TRBV4-3; 9 bases map to TRBD1. Germline CDR1 and CDR2: LGHNA and YSLEER. The CDR3 has 14 amino acids. V lost 0 bases to trimming and J lost 6 bases; unmatched junction nucleotides: 2.

Written as DNA, the CDR3 is TGTGCCAGCAGTGCTAGCTATACCTACGAGCAGTACTTC. This encodes CASSASYTYEQYF. The rearrangement joins TRBV6-1 to TRBJ2-7; a possible D gene is TRBD2 (5 bases). The CDR3 runs 13 residues. CDR1 and CDR2 from the germline V gene are MNHNS and SASEGT. Trimming took off 4 bases at V and 2 bases at J, with 9 bases between the two ends.

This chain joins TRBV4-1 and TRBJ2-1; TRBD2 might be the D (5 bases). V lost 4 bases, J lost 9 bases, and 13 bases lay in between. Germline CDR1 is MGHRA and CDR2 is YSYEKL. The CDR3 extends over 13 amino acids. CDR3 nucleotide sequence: TGCGCCAGCAGCCGAGGGTTCCTGGGTGAGCAGTTCTTC. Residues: CASSRGFLGEQFF.

The CDR3 sequence: CASRGDGGEPQHF. CDR3 coding DNA: TGTGCCAGCAGGGGGGACGGAGGCGAGCCCCAGCATTTT. The gene calls are TRBV6-5 and TRBJ1-5; a weak D match, TRBD1 (5 bases). Deletions cut 6 bases from V and 8 bases from J, with 14 bases between. The CDR3 runs 13 residues. From germline, CDR1 is MNHEY and CDR2 SVGAGI.

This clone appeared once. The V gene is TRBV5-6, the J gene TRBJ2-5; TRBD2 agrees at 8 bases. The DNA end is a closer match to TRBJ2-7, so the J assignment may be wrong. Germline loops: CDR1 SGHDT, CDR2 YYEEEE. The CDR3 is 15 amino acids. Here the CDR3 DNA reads TGTGCCAGCAGCTCGGTTAGCGGGATTGACTACGAGCAGTACTTC. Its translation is CASSSVSGIDYEQYF.